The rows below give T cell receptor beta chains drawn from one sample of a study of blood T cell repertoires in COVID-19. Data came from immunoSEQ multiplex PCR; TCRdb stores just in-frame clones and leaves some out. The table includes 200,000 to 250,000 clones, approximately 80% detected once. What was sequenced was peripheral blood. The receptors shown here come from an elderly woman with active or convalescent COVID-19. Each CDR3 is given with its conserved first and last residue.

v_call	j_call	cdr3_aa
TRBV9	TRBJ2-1	CASSVAPGQGARNEQFF
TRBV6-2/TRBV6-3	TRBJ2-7	CASSSPGGGLYEQYF
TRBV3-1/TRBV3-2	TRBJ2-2	CASSHQPDRAGELFF
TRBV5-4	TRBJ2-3	CASSLSGRGADTQYF
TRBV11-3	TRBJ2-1	CASSQGRGTYNEQFF
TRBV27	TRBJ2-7	CASTHEQYF
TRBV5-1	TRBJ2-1	CASSETGGSYNEQFF
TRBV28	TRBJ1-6	CASRRDRGSNSPLHF
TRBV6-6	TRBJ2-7	CASGRQDSYEQYF
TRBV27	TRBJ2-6	CASRTGSSGANVLTF
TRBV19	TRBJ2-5	CASSSTTSGTGETQYF
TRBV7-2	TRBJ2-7	CASSIPAGGTYEQYF
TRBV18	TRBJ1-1	CASSPMDSTANTEAFF
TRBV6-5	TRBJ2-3	CASRPGLNTDTQYF
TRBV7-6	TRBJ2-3	CASSPTPTDTQYF
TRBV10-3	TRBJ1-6	CAISRQGAEGALHF
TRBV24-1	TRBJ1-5	CATSDPDRGDQPQHF
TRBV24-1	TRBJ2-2	CATSGRQGDTGELFF
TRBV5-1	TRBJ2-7	CASSLAGTGGEQYF
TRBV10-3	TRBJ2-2	CAISDELATGELFF
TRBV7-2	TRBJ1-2	CASSRREITQYGYTF
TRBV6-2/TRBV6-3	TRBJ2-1	CASSFLAWSGDEQFF
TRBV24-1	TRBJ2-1	CATSDPGTSGTEQFF
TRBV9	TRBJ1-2	CASRSTRVGYGYTF
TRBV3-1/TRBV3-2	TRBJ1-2	CASSQAIGTGYLPPNYGYTF
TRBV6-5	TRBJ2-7	CASSRRQGYYEQYF
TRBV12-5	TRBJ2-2	CASGYTGGLRYTGELFF
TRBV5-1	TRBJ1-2	CASTKTQGNYGYTF
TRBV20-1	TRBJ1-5	CSARVDQAQHF
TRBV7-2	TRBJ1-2	CASSLQDNYGYTF
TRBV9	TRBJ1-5	CASSVGTGTSNQPQHF
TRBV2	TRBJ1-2	CASSERVSDYGYTF
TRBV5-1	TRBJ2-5	CASSFGPGNSETQYF
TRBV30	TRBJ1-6	CAWIPDRGNSPLHF
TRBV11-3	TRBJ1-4	CASSIRTGATNEKLFF
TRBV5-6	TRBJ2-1	CASSAGTSGRLYEQFF
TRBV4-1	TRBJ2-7	CASSQEAQAYYEQYF
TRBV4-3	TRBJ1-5	CASSQSGIGNQPQHF
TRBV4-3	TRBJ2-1	CASSQEKADEQFF
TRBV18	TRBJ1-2	CASSPPQRNYGYTF
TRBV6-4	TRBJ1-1	CATKTGPENPEAFF
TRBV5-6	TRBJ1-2	CASSLDGRSSRSYGYTF